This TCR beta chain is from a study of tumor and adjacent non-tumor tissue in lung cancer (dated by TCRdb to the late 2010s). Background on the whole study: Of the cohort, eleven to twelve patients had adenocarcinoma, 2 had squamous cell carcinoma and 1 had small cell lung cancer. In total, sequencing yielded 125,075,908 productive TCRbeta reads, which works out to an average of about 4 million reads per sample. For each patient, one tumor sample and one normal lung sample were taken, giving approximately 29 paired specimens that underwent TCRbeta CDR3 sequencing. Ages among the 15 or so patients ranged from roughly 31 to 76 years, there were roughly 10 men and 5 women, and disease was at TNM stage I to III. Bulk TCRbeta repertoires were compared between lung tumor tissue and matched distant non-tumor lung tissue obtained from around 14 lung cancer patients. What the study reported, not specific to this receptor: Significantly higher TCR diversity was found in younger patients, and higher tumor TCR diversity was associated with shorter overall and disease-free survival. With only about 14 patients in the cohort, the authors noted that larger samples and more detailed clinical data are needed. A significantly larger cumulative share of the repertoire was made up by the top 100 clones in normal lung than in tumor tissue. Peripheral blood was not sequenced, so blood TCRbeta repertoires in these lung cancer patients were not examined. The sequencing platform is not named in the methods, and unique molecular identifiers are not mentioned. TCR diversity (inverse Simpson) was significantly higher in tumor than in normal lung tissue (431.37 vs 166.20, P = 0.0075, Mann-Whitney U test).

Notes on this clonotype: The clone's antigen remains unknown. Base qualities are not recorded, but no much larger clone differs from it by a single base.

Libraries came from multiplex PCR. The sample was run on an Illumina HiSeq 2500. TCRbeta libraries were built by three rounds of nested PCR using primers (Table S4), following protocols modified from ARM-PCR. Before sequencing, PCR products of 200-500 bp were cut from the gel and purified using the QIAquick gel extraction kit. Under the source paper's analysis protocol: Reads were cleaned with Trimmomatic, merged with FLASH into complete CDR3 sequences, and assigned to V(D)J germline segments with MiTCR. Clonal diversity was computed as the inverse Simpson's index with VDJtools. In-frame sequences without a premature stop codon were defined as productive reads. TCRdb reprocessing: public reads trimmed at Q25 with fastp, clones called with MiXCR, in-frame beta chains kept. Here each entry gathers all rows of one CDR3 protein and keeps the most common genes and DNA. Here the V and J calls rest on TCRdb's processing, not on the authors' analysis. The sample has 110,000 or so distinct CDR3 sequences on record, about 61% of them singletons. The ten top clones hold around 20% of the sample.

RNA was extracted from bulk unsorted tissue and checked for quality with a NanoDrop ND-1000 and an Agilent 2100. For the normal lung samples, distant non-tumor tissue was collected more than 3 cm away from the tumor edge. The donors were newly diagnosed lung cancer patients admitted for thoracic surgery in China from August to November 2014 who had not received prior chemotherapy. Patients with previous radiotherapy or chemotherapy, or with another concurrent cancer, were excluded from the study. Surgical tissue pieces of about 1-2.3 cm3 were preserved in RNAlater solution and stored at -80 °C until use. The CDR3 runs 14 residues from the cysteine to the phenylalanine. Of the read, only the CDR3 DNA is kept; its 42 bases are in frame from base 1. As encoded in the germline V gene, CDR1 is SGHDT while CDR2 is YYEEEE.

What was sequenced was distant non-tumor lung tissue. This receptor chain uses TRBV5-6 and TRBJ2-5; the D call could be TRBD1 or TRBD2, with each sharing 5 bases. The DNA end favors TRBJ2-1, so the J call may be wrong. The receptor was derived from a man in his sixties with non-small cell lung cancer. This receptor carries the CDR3 CASSPGRKQGTQFF. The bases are TGTGCCAGCAGCCCCGGACGGAAACAAGGGACCCAGTTCTTC.